The clone carrying this T cell receptor (beta chain) was picked up many times. Its cognate antigen is unknown. This entry belongs to a study of T cells in Graves' hyperthyroidism and ophthalmopathy. Study outcomes and limitations: Ophthalmopathy and stable hyperthyroidism were separated by a 13 V-J model.

Germline V lookup: CDR1 MNHEY, CDR2 SMNVEV (reference sequence). The germline V and J ends were trimmed by 3 bases and 5 bases, with 10 bases remaining between them. This CDR3 comprises 13 residues. RNA transcripts provided the source from which TCR beta CDR3 regions were amplified. TCR CDR3 regions were first amplified by RT-PCR with HTBI primers. TCRdb used MiXCR to reprocess the multiplex PCR reads, holding one entry per CDR3 protein. The sample includes fewer than 750,000 distinct CDR3 sequences, roughly 15% of them seen just once. The sequenced sample consisted of blood. The origin of this receptor is a woman in her forties or fifties with Graves' ophthalmopathy. V gene TRBV27 combines with J gene TRBJ1-1; unclear D gene. The CDR3 spells CASSLGRMTEAFF. The CDR3 DNA reads TGTGCCAGCAGTTTGGGGAGGATGACTGAAGCTTTCTTT.